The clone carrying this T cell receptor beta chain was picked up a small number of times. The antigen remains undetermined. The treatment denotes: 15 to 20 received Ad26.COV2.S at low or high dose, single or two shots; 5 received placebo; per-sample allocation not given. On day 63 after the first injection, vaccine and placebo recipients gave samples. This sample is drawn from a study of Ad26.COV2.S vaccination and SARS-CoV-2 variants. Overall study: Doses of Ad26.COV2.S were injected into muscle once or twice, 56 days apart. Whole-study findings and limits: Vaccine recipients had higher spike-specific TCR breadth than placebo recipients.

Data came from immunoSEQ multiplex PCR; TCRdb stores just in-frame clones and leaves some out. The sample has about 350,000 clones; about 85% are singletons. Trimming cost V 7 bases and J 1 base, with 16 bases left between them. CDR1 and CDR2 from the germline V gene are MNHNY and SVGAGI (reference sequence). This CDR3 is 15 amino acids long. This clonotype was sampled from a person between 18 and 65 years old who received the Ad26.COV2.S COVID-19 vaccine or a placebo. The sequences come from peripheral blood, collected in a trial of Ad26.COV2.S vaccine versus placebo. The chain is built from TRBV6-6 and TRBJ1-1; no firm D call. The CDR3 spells CASIFRIPRNTEAFF. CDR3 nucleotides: TGTGCCAGCATCTTCAGAATCCCCCGGAACACTGAAGCTTTCTTT.